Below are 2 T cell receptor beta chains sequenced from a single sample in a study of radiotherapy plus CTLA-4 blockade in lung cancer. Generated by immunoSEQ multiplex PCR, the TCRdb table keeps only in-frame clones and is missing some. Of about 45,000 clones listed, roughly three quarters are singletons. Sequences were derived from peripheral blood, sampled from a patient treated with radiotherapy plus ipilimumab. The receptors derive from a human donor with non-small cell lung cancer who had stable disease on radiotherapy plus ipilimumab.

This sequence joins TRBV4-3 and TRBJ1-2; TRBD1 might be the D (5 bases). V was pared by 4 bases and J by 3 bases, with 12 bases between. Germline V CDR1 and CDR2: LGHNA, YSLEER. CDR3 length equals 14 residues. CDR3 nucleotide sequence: TGCGCCAGCAGCCGAGGGGAGGGCGACTATGGCTACACCTTC. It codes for CASSRGEGDYGYTF.

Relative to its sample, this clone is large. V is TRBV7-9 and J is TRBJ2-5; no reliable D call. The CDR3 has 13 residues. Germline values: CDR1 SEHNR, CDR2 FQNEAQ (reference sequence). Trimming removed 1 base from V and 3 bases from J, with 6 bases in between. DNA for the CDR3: TGTGCCAGCAGCTTAGTAGGGAAAGAGACCCAGTACTTC. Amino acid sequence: CASSLVGKETQYF.